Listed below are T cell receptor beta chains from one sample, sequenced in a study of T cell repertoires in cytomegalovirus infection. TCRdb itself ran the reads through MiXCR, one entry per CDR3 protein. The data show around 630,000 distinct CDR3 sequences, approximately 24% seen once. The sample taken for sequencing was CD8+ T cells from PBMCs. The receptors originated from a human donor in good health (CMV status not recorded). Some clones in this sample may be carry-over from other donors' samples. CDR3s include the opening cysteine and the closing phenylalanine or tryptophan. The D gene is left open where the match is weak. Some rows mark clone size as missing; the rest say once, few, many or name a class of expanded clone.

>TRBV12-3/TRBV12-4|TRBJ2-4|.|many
TGTGCCAGCAGTTTAGGTAGACTCATTCAGTACTTC
CASSLGRLIQYF
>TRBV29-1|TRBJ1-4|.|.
TGCAGCGTGAGATCCCCCATCTATGAAAAACTGTTTTTT
CSVRSPIYEKLFF
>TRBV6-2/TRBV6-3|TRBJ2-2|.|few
TGTGCCAGCAGTCCAAGGCCCGGGGCCGGGGAGCTGTTTTTT
CASSPRPGAGELFF
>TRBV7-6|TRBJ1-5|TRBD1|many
TGTGCCAGCAGCCCCACCGACAGGGGTAGGGATCAGCCCCAGCATTTT
CASSPTDRGRDQPQHF
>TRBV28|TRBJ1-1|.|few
TGTGCCAGCAGTTTAAGCAGGGACACTGAAGCTTTCTTT
CASSLSRDTEAFF
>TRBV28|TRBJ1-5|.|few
TGTGCCAGCAGTTTGCAACAGGGCAATCAGCCCCAGCATTTT
CASSLQQGNQPQHF
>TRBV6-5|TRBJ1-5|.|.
TGTGCCAGCAGTTACTCGATAGGGCAGCCCCAGCATTTT
CASSYSIGQPQHF
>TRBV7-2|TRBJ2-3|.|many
TGTGCCAGCAGCTTAGAGTTTGGCGGGGTTCGCACAGATACGCAGTATTTT
CASSLEFGGVRTDTQYF
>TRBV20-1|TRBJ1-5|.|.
TGCAGTGCTACCCAGTGGGGGGATGTTAATCAGCCCCAGCATTTT
CSATQWGDVNQPQHF
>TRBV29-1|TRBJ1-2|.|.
TGCAGCGTTGAGGACGAAGATGGCTACACCTTC
CSVEDEDGYTF
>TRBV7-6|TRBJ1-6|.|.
TGTGCCAGCAGCCGCAGGGTAGACAATTCACCCCTCCACTTT
CASSRRVDNSPLHF
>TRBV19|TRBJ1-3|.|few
TGTGCCAGTACCACAGGGCCTGGAAACACCATATATTTT
CASTTGPGNTIYF
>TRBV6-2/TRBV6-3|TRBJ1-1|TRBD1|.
TGTGCCAGCAGTTACCTAAGACAGGGTCGGGCTGAAGCTTTCTTT
CASSYLRQGRAEAFF
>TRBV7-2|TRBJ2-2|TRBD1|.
TGTGACATCAGCTTAGGGACAGGGGACACCGGGGAGCTGTTTTTT
CDISLGTGDTGELFF
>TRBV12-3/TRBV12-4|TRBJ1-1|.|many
TGTGCCAGCAGTTACGACTTGGCAGGGCCGTTTCCTACCGGCAACACTGAAGCTTTCTTT
CASSYDLAGPFPTGNTEAFF
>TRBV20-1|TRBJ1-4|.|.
TGCAGTGCTAGAGATCAAGGAATTTTTGAAAAACTGTTTTTT
CSARDQGIFEKLFF
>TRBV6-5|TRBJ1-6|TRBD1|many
TGTGCCAGCAGTTACTCCCGACAGGGCGCCAATTCACCCCTCCACTTT
CASSYSRQGANSPLHF
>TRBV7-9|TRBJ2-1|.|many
TGTGCCAGCAGCTCGGAAGGTGAGCAGTTCTTC
CASSSEGEQFF
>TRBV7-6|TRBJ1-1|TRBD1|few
TGTGCCAGCAGCGCCGGATTCGACAGGGCGAACACTGAAGCTTTCTTT
CASSAGFDRANTEAFF
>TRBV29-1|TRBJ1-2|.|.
TGCAGCGTTCCCTTCCTCCCCACGGAGAACTATGGCTACACCTTC
CSVPFLPTENYGYTF
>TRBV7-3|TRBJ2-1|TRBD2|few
TGTGCCAGCAGCTTAACTGGGGGGGTGTACAATGAGCAGTTCTTC
CASSLTGGVYNEQFF
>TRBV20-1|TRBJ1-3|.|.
TGCAGTGCTAGAGAACTCGACAGGAGCTCTGGAAACACCATATATTTT
CSARELDRSSGNTIYF
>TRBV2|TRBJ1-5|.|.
TGTGCCAGCAGTGTCTTGGGGGCTCTGCAGCCCCAGCATTTT
CASSVLGALQPQHF
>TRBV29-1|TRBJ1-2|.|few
TGCAGCGTTGAAGATGGAGGCTACACCTTC
CSVEDGGYTF
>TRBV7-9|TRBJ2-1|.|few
TGTGCCAGCAGCTCAAGCCATACCTACAATGAGCAGTTCTTC
CASSSSHTYNEQFF
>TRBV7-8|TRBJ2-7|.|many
TGTGCCAGCAGCTTATCGGGGGACATCTCCTACGAGCAGTACTTC
CASSLSGDISYEQYF
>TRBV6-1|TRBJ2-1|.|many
TGTGCCAGCTATGGGGGGAGCTCCTACAATGAGCAGTTCTTC
CASYGGSSYNEQFF
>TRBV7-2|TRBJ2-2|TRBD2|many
TGTGCCAGCAGCTTAAGCGGGGGGCTGAACACCGGGGAGCTGTTTTTT
CASSLSGGLNTGELFF
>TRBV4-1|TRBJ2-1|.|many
TGCGCCAGCAGCCAAGATCTGCCTGCCAATGAGCAGTTCTTC
CASSQDLPANEQFF
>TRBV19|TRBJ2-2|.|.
TGTGCCAGTAGTATGGGGGTTACCGGGGAGCTGTTTTTT
CASSMGVTGELFF
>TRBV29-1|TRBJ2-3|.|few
TGCAGCTCATCCCGGAGAAATGAAGATACGCAGTATTTT
CSSSRRNEDTQYF
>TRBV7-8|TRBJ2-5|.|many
TGTGCCAGCAGCTTAGGTTGGGGGAGAAACCGACAAGAGACCCAGTACTTC
CASSLGWGRNRQETQYF
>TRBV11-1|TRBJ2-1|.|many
TGTGCCAGCAGCTTAGGGCTTGTGCAGTTCTTC
CASSLGLVQFF
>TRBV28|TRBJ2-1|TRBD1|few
TGTGCCAGCAGTTACTGGGCGGGGGACAGGGGCGATTACAATGAGCAGTTCTTC
CASSYWAGDRGDYNEQFF
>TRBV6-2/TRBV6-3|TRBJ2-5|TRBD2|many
TGTGCCAGCAGCCCAGCGGGGGGTCCAGAGACCCAGTACTTC
CASSPAGGPETQYF
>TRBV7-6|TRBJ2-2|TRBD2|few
TGTGCCAGCAGCGTCGGTCTAGCGGGAAACACCGGGGAGCTGTTTTTT
CASSVGLAGNTGELFF
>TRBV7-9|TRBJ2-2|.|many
TGTGCCAGCAGCACCAATAACGGCGAGCTGTTTTTT
CASSTNNGELFF
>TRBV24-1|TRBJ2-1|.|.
TGTGCCGCAGGGGGGCCAAACTCCTACAATGAGCAGTTCTTC
CAAGGPNSYNEQFF
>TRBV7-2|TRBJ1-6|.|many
TGTGCCAGCAGCCTCCGAGGGAGGGCCTCCTATAATTCACCCCTCCACTTT
CASSLRGRASYNSPLHF
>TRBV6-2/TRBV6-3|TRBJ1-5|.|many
TGTGCCAGCAGTAGTACAGGTATAAATCAGCCCCAGCATTTT
CASSSTGINQPQHF
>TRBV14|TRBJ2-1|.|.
TGTGCCAGCAGCCAAACTAGCCGGGGTGAGCAGTTCTTC
CASSQTSRGEQFF
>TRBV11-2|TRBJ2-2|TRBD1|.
TGTGCCAGCAGCCCTACCGGGACAGGGGGCTGGTATACCGGGGAGCTGTTTTTT
CASSPTGTGGWYTGELFF
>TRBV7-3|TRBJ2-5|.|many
TGTGCCAGCAGCTTTGAAACTCAAGAGACCCAGTACTTC
CASSFETQETQYF
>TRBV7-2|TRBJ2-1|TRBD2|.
TGTGCCAGCAGCTCGGGACTAGCTAGTGAGCAGTTCTTC
CASSSGLASEQFF
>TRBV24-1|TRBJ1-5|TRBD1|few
TGTGCCACCAGTGACCCCGGACAGGGGAGCAATCAGCCCCAGCATTTT
CATSDPGQGSNQPQHF
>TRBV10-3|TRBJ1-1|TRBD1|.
TGTGCCATCAGTTTACAGGGGGTAGCTTTCTTT
CAISLQGVAFF